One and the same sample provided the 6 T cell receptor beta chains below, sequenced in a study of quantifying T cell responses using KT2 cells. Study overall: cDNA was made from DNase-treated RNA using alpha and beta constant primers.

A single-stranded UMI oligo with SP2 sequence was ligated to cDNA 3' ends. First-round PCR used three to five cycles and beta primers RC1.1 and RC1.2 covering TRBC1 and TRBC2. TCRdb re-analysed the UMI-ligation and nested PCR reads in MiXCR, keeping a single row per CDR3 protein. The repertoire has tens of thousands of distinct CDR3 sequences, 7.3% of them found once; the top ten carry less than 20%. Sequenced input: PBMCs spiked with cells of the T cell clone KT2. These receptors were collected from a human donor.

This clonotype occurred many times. The CDR3 sequence is CASSLGLRGSNNSPLHF. The CDR3 bases are TGTGCCAGCAGCTTGGGACTCAGGGGGAGCAATAATTCACCCCTCCACTTT. V and J are TRBV7-6 and TRBJ1-6, with 7 bases aligning to TRBD1. V dropped 3 bases and J dropped 5; count of bases not matched to a gene: 10. The CDR3 runs to 17 residues. The germline CDR1 and CDR2 sequences are SGHVS and FNYEAQ. Combining the CDR3 with reference TRBV7-6 and TRBJ1-6 gives the whole variable domain GAGVSQSPRYKVTKRGQDVALRCDPISGHVSLYWYRQALGQGPEFLTYFNYEAQQDKSGLPNDRFSAERPEGSISTLTIQRTEQRDSAMYRCASSLGLRGSNNSPLHFGNGTRLTVT.

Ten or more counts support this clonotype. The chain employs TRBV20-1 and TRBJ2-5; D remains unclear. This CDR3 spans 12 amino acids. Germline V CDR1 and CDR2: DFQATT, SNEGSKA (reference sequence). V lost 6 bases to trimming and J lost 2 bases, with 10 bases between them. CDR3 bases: TGCAGTGCCACTTCGGTTCAAGAGACCCAGTACTTC. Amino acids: CSATSVQETQYF.

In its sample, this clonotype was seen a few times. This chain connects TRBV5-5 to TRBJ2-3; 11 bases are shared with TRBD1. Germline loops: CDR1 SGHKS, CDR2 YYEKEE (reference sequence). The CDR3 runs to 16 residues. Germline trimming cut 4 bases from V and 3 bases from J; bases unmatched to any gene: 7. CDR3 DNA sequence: TGTGCCAGCAGCCCCACTGGGACAGGGGGTACAGATACGCAGTATTTT. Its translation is CASSPTGTGGTDTQYF.

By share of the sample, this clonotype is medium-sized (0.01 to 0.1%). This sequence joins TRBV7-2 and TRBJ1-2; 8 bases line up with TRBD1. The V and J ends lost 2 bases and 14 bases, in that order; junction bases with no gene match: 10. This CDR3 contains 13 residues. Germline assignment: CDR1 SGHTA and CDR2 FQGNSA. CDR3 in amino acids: CASSLQVAGGDTF. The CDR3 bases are TGTGCCAGCAGCTTACAAGTTGCAGGGGGCGATACCTTC.

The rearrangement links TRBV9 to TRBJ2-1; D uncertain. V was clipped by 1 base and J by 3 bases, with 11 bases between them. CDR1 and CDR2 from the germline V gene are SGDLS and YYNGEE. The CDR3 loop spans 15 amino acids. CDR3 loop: CASSVLGLNYNEQFF. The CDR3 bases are TGTGCCAGCAGCGTACTGGGTCTAAACTACAATGAGCAGTTCTTC.

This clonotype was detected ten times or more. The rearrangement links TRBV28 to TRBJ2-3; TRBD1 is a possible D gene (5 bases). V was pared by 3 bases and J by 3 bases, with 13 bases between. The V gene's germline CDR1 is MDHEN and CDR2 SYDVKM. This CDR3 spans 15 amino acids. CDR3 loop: CASSFWAGQTDTQYF. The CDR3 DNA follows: TGTGCCAGCAGTTTCTGGGCAGGGCAAACAGATACGCAGTATTTT.